This TCR beta chain was captured in a study of graft-versus-host responses after intestinal transplantation. Looking at the study overall: For approximately 3 years after anti-thymocyte globulin induction, all recipients took tacrolimus and steroids. Whole-study findings and limits: Some GvH clones were seen earlier in gut or blood, suggesting intestinal origin. The presence of high graft-versus-host to host-versus-graft clonal ratios in allografts characterized patients with graft-donor T cell macrochimerism.

Germline loops: CDR1 WSHSY, CDR2 SAAADI. The CDR3 runs to 15 residues. V lost 4 bases to trimming and J lost 5 bases; unmatched junction nucleotides: 6. Repertoires were generated with immunoSEQ multiplex PCR, while TCRdb's copy carries only in-frame clones and drops some. The data hold under 15,000 clones, with less than 40% observed a single time. Labeling with CFSE marked some 200,000 responder cells, which were plated with some 200,000 irradiated, violet-dye-labeled stimulator cells. After mixed lymphocyte reaction, dividing CD4+ and CD8+ responder T cells were sorted. The specimen comprised alloreactive CD8+ T cells from a mixed lymphocyte reaction culture, sampled before intestinal transplant. The subset is: CFSE-low proliferating T cells sorted from roughly 6-day pre-transplant mixed lymphocyte reaction (GvH or HvG direction). The rearrangement uses TRBV10-2 and TRBJ2-7; 12 positions match TRBD2. This TCR was sampled from a human patient who received an intestinal transplant. CDR3 nucleotides: TGCGCCAGCAGTGTCCTAGCGGGGGGGCGGGACGAGCAGTACTTC. It codes for CASSVLAGGRDEQYF.